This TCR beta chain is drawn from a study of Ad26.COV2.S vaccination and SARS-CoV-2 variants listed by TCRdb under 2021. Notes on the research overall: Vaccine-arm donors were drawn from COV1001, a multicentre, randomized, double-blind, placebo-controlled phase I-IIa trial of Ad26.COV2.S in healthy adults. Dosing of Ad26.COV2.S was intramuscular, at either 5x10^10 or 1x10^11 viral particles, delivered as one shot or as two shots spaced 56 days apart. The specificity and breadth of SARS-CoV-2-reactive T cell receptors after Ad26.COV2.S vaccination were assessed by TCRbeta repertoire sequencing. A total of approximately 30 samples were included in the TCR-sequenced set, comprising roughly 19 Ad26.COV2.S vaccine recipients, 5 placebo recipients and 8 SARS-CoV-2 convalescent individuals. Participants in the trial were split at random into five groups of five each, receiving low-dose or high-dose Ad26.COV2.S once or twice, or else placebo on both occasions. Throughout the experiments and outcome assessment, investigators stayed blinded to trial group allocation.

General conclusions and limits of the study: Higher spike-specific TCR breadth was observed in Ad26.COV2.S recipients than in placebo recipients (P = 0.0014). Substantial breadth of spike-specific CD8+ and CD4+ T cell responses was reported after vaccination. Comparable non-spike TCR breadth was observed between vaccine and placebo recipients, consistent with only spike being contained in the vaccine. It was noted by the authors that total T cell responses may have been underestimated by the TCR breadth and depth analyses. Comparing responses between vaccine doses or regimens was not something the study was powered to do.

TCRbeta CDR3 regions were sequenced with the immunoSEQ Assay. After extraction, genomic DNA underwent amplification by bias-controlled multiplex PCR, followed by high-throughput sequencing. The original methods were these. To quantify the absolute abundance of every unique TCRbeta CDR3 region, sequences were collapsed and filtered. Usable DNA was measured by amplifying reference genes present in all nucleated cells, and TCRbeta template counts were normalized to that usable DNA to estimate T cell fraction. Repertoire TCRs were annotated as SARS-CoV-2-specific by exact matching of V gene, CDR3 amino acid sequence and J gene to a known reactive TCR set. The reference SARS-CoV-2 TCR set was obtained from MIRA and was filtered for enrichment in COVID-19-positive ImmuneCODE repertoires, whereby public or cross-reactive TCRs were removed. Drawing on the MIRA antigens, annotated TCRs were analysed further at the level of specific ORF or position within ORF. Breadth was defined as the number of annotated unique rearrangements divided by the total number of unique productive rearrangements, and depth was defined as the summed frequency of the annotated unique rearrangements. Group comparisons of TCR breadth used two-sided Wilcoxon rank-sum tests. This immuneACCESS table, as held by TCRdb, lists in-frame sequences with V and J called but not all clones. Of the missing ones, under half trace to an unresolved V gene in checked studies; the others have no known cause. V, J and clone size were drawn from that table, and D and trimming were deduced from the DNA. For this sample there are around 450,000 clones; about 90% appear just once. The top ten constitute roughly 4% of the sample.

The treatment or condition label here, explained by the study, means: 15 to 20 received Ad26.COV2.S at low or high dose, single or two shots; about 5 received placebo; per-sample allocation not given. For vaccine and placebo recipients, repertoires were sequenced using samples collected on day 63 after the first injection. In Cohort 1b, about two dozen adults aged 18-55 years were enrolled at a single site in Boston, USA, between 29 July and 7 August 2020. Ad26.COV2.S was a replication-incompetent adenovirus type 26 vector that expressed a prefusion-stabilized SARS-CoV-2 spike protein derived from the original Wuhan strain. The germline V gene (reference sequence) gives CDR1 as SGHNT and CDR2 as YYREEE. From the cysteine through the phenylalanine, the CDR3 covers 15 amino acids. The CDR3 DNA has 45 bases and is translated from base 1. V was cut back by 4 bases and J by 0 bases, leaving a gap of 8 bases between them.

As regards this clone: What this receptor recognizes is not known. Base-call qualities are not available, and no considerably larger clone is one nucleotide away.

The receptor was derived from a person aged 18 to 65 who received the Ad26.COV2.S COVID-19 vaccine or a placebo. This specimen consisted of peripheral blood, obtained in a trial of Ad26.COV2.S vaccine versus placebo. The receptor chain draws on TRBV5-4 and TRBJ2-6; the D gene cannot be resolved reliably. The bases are TGTGCCAGCAGCCCTCCGACCTCTGGGGCCAACGTCCTGACTTTC. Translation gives CASSPPTSGANVLTF. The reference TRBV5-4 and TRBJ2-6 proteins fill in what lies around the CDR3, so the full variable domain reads ETGVTQSPTHLIKTRGQQVTLRCSSQSGHNTVSWYQQALGQGPQFIFQYYREEENGRGNFPPRFSGLQFPNYSSELNVNALELDDSALYLCASSPPTSGANVLTFGAGSRLTVL.